The T cell receptor beta chain described here comes from a study of T cells in Graves' hyperthyroidism and ophthalmopathy. Amplification yielded TCR beta CDR3 regions, with RNA transcripts as the source. First-round RT-PCR of the TCR CDR3 relied on the HTBI primer set. From the multiplex PCR reads, TCRdb called clonotypes with MiXCR, one entry per CDR3 protein. The profile covers a few hundred thousand distinct CDR3 sequences, with less than 20% appearing a single time and approximately 8% taken by the ten largest. Germline CDR1 LNHDA, CDR2 SQIVND (reference sequence). The CDR3 extends over 10 amino acids. Trimming removed 5 bases at V and 7 bases at J, with 5 bases between. This clonotype was picked up a small number of times.

The TCR originated in a woman aged 18-35 years with Graves' hyperthyroidism. The material sequenced was blood. This chain links TRBV19 with TRBJ1-1; D is unresolved. CDR3 residues: CASSGGEAFF. Written as DNA, the CDR3 is TGTGCCAGTAGTGGTGGTGAAGCTTTCTTT.